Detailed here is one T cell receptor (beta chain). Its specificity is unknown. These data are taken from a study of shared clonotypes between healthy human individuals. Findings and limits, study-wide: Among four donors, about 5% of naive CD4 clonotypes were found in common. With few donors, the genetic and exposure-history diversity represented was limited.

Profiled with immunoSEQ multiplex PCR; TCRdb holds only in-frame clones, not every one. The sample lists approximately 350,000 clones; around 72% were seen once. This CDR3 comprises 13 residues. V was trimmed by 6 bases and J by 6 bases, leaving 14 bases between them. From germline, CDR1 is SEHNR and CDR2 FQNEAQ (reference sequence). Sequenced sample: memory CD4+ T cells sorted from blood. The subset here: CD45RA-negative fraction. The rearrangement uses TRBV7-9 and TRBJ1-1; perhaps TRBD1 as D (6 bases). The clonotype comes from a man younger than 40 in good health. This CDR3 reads CASREGVGAEAFF. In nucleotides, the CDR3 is TGTGCCAGCAGAGAGGGGGTCGGGGCTGAAGCTTTCTTT.